Listed below are T cell receptor beta chains from one sample, sequenced in a study of circulating and synovial CD4+ cells in juvenile arthritis. Generated by immunoSEQ multiplex PCR, the TCRdb table keeps only in-frame clones and is missing some. The sample holds tens of thousands of clones, 90% to 95% seen once. The sequenced sample consisted of CD4+ T cells from blood. The receptor set was obtained from a human donor with juvenile idiopathic arthritis. The CDR3 runs from the conserved cysteine through the conserved F or W. Each record gives: J gene, D gene, V gene, clone size, CDR3 protein, CDR3 DNA. A D gene is named only where the DNA matches it firmly. Clone size appears in some rows only: once, few, many, or a class for an expanded clone.

J gene: TRBJ2-1; D gene: .; V gene: TRBV7-2; clone size: .; CDR3 protein: CASSSPLAYEQFF; CDR3 DNA: TGTGCCAGCAGCTCGCCCCTAGCTTATGAGCAGTTCTTC
J gene: TRBJ2-5; D gene: TRBD2; V gene: TRBV7-2; clone size: .; CDR3 protein: CASSLGILAGGGGETQYF; CDR3 DNA: TGTGCCAGCAGCTTAGGGATCCTAGCGGGAGGGGGCGGGGAGACCCAGTACTTC
J gene: TRBJ1-4; D gene: TRBD1; V gene: TRBV4-1; clone size: .; CDR3 protein: CASTRGQVTNEKLFF; CDR3 DNA: TGCGCCAGCACCAGGGGGCAGGTAACTAATGAAAAACTGTTTTTT
J gene: TRBJ1-5; D gene: .; V gene: TRBV7-6; clone size: once; CDR3 protein: CASSPRQDQPQHF; CDR3 DNA: TGTGCCAGCAGCCCGCGTCAGGATCAGCCCCAGCATTTT
J gene: TRBJ1-1; D gene: .; V gene: TRBV28; clone size: .; CDR3 protein: CASRANTEAFF; CDR3 DNA: TGTGCCAGCAGGGCCAACACTGAAGCTTTCTTT
J gene: TRBJ2-4; D gene: TRBD1; V gene: TRBV4-1; clone size: once; CDR3 protein: CASSQRRDRAGHGIQYF; CDR3 DNA: TGCGCCAGCAGCCAACGCCGGGACAGGGCGGGCCATGGCATTCAGTACTTC
J gene: TRBJ1-5; D gene: .; V gene: TRBV6-1; clone size: .; CDR3 protein: CASCQDSNQPQHF; CDR3 DNA: TGTGCCAGCTGTCAGGATAGCAATCAGCCCCAGCATTTT
J gene: TRBJ2-3; D gene: .; V gene: TRBV6-5; clone size: .; CDR3 protein: CASMPSGGSTDTQYF; CDR3 DNA: TGTGCCAGCATGCCCTCAGGGGGGAGCACAGATACGCAGTATTTT
J gene: TRBJ2-3; D gene: .; V gene: TRBV2; clone size: .; CDR3 protein: CASSELARDTQYF; CDR3 DNA: TGTGCCAGCAGTGAGCTAGCGAGGGATACGCAGTATTTT
J gene: TRBJ1-1; D gene: TRBD1; V gene: TRBV28; clone size: .; CDR3 protein: CASSFVRGRSEAFF; CDR3 DNA: TGTGCCAGCAGTTTCGTCAGGGGGCGAAGTGAAGCTTTCTTT
J gene: TRBJ2-7; D gene: .; V gene: TRBV7-9; clone size: once; CDR3 protein: CASSLRGGRYEQYF; CDR3 DNA: TGTGCCAGCAGCTTAAGAGGTGGTCGTTACGAGCAGTACTTC
J gene: TRBJ2-2; D gene: .; V gene: TRBV11-2; clone size: .; CDR3 protein: CASSLDFRQAGTGELFF; CDR3 DNA: TGTGCCAGCAGCTTAGATTTTAGGCAGGCGGGCACCGGGGAGCTGTTTTTT
J gene: TRBJ1-2; D gene: .; V gene: TRBV28; clone size: .; CDR3 protein: CASNSWTANYGYTF; CDR3 DNA: TGTGCCAGCAATTCTTGGACTGCCAACTATGGCTACACCTTC
J gene: TRBJ2-3; D gene: TRBD2; V gene: TRBV7-6; clone size: .; CDR3 protein: CASSLAAGGKTDTQYF; CDR3 DNA: TGTGCCAGCAGCTTAGCAGCGGGAGGGAAGACAGATACGCAGTATTTT
J gene: TRBJ2-2; D gene: .; V gene: TRBV5-1; clone size: .; CDR3 protein: CASSSGLLGNTGELFF; CDR3 DNA: TGCGCCAGCAGCTCGGGACTGCTAGGGAACACCGGGGAGCTGTTTTTT
J gene: TRBJ2-5; D gene: .; V gene: TRBV10-1; clone size: .; CDR3 protein: CASSAQGIPETQYF; CDR3 DNA: TGCGCCAGCAGTGCGCAGGGGATCCCAGAGACCCAGTACTTC
J gene: TRBJ2-2; D gene: TRBD1; V gene: TRBV9; clone size: .; CDR3 protein: CASSDRDRGDTGELFF; CDR3 DNA: TGTGCCAGCAGCGACCGGGACAGGGGGGACACCGGGGAGCTGTTTTTT
J gene: TRBJ2-7; D gene: .; V gene: TRBV7-6; clone size: .; CDR3 protein: CASSLSRPYEQYF; CDR3 DNA: TGTGCCAGCAGCTTGTCCAGGCCCTACGAGCAGTACTTC
J gene: TRBJ1-1; D gene: TRBD1; V gene: TRBV18; clone size: .; CDR3 protein: CASSRQGPNTEAFF; CDR3 DNA: TGTGCCAGCTCACGACAGGGGCCGAACACTGAAGCTTTCTTT
J gene: TRBJ1-3; D gene: .; V gene: TRBV6-6; clone size: .; CDR3 protein: CASSPIGGRSGNTIYF; CDR3 DNA: TGTGCCAGCAGCCCGATCGGGGGTCGGTCCGGAAACACCATATATTTT
J gene: TRBJ1-5; D gene: TRBD1; V gene: TRBV5-1; clone size: .; CDR3 protein: CASSSGTANQPQHF; CDR3 DNA: TGCGCCAGCAGCTCCGGGACAGCCAATCAGCCCCAGCATTTT
J gene: TRBJ1-2; D gene: .; V gene: TRBV7-9; clone size: .; CDR3 protein: CASNPDSNYGYTF; CDR3 DNA: TGTGCCAGCAACCCAGACAGTAACTATGGCTACACCTTC
J gene: TRBJ2-2; D gene: TRBD2; V gene: TRBV5-6; clone size: .; CDR3 protein: CASSWVGLAAGELFF; CDR3 DNA: TGTGCCAGCAGCTGGGTGGGACTAGCGGCCGGGGAGCTGTTTTTT
J gene: TRBJ1-4; D gene: .; V gene: TRBV15; clone size: .; CDR3 protein: CATSRGPEANEKLFF; CDR3 DNA: TGTGCCACCAGCAGAGGACCTGAGGCTAATGAAAAACTGTTTTTT
J gene: TRBJ1-1; D gene: TRBD1; V gene: TRBV28; clone size: .; CDR3 protein: CASSTGGMNTEAFF; CDR3 DNA: TGTGCCAGCAGTACAGGGGGGATGAACACTGAAGCTTTCTTT
J gene: TRBJ2-1; D gene: TRBD1; V gene: TRBV6-1; clone size: .; CDR3 protein: CASRGILGTGDEQFF; CDR3 DNA: TGTGCCAGCAGGGGGATTCTCGGGACAGGGGATGAGCAGTTCTTC
J gene: TRBJ2-1; D gene: TRBD2; V gene: TRBV9; clone size: .; CDR3 protein: CASGGTSYNEQFF; CDR3 DNA: TGTGCCAGCGGGGGGACTAGCTACAATGAGCAGTTCTTC
J gene: TRBJ2-7; D gene: .; V gene: TRBV6-1; clone size: once; CDR3 protein: CASTRRGYEQYF; CDR3 DNA: TGTGCCAGCACCCGACGGGGTTACGAGCAGTACTTC
J gene: TRBJ2-7; D gene: TRBD2; V gene: TRBV10-1; clone size: .; CDR3 protein: CASSELAGGRQYF; CDR3 DNA: TGCGCCAGCAGTGAACTAGCGGGAGGGCGACAGTACTTC
J gene: TRBJ2-3; D gene: .; V gene: TRBV19; clone size: once; CDR3 protein: CASSIMSRDTQYF; CDR3 DNA: TGTGCCAGTAGTATTATGTCCCGGGATACGCAGTATTTT
J gene: TRBJ2-2; D gene: .; V gene: TRBV19; clone size: .; CDR3 protein: CASNKRARGELFF; CDR3 DNA: TGTGCCAGTAATAAGCGGGCGAGAGGGGAGCTGTTTTTT
J gene: TRBJ1-5; D gene: .; V gene: TRBV27; clone size: .; CDR3 protein: CASSLAPPRGGSQPQHF; CDR3 DNA: TGTGCCAGCAGTTTAGCCCCTCCGCGGGGAGGGAGTCAGCCCCAGCATTTT
J gene: TRBJ1-2; D gene: .; V gene: TRBV7-8; clone size: .; CDR3 protein: CASAEGMNYGYTF; CDR3 DNA: TGTGCCAGCGCAGAGGGCATGAACTATGGCTACACCTTC
J gene: TRBJ2-7; D gene: TRBD1; V gene: TRBV27; clone size: .; CDR3 protein: CASSFSGTGGSYEQYF; CDR3 DNA: TGTGCCAGCAGTTTCTCCGGGACAGGGGGCTCCTACGAGCAGTACTTC
J gene: TRBJ2-7; D gene: TRBD1; V gene: TRBV10-3; clone size: .; CDR3 protein: CAISDSGQGDEQYF; CDR3 DNA: TGTGCCATCAGTGACTCGGGACAGGGGGACGAGCAGTACTTC
J gene: TRBJ1-1; D gene: TRBD1; V gene: TRBV6-5; clone size: .; CDR3 protein: CASNPAGGRYTEAFF; CDR3 DNA: TGTGCCAGCAACCCGGCAGGGGGGAGATACACTGAAGCTTTCTTT
J gene: TRBJ2-7; D gene: TRBD2; V gene: TRBV5-1; clone size: .; CDR3 protein: CASSLGLAGGITSNEQYF; CDR3 DNA: TGCGCCAGCAGCCTGGGACTAGCGGGAGGGATCACTTCCAACGAGCAGTACTTC
J gene: TRBJ2-5; D gene: .; V gene: TRBV2; clone size: .; CDR3 protein: CASSERIGSPGGRYF; CDR3 DNA: TGTGCCAGCAGTGAAAGGATCGGCTCCCCGGGGGGCCGGTACTTC
J gene: TRBJ2-3; D gene: TRBD1; V gene: TRBV6-1; clone size: .; CDR3 protein: CASSARRDRESGTDTQYF; CDR3 DNA: TGTGCCAGCAGTGCCCGCCGGGACAGGGAAAGTGGGACAGATACGCAGTATTTT
J gene: TRBJ2-2; D gene: .; V gene: TRBV27; clone size: .; CDR3 protein: CASRPGFTGELFF; CDR3 DNA: TGTGCCAGCAGACCGGGGTTCACCGGGGAGCTGTTTTTT
J gene: TRBJ2-3; D gene: .; V gene: TRBV12-2; clone size: .; CDR3 protein: CASRLMGTGTDTQYF; CDR3 DNA: TGTGCAAGTCGCTTAATGGGGACAGGCACAGATACGCAGTATTTT
J gene: TRBJ2-7; D gene: TRBD1; V gene: TRBV7-9; clone size: .; CDR3 protein: CASSPRTGSYEQYF; CDR3 DNA: TGTGCCAGCAGCCCCCGGACAGGCTCCTACGAGCAGTACTTC
J gene: TRBJ2-2; D gene: TRBD2; V gene: TRBV2; clone size: .; CDR3 protein: CASGEREWNGELFF; CDR3 DNA: TGTGCCAGCGGTGAGCGGGAGTGGAACGGGGAGCTGTTTTTT
J gene: TRBJ2-2; D gene: .; V gene: TRBV7-3; clone size: .; CDR3 protein: CASSLYSGRTGELFF; CDR3 DNA: TGTGCCAGCAGCTTATACTCAGGGCGCACCGGGGAGCTGTTTTTT
J gene: TRBJ2-2; D gene: .; V gene: TRBV29-1; clone size: .; CDR3 protein: CSVAQGTNTGELFF; CDR3 DNA: TGCAGCGTTGCTCAGGGGACGAACACCGGGGAGCTGTTTTTT
J gene: TRBJ2-7; D gene: .; V gene: TRBV7-2; clone size: .; CDR3 protein: CASPHSPGAGYEQYF; CDR3 DNA: TGTGCCAGCCCTCATTCCCCGGGAGCCGGGTACGAGCAGTACTTC
J gene: TRBJ2-7; D gene: TRBD2; V gene: TRBV27; clone size: once; CDR3 protein: CASSFGLREGRAEQYF; CDR3 DNA: TGTGCCAGCAGTTTTGGTCTGCGGGAGGGCCGGGCCGAGCAGTACTTC
J gene: TRBJ2-4; D gene: TRBD2; V gene: TRBV2; clone size: once; CDR3 protein: CASSEAPGGLAKNIQYF; CDR3 DNA: TGTGCCAGCAGTGAAGCGCCGGGAGGGCTAGCCAAAAACATTCAGTACTTC
J gene: TRBJ2-1; D gene: .; V gene: TRBV29-1; clone size: .; CDR3 protein: CSAHRPGSSYNEQFF; CDR3 DNA: TGCAGCGCCCACCGGCCCGGGAGCTCCTACAATGAGCAGTTCTTC
J gene: TRBJ2-1; D gene: .; V gene: TRBV5-1; clone size: .; CDR3 protein: CASSLQGHLPNNEQFF; CDR3 DNA: TGCGCCAGCAGCTTGCAGGGCCATTTACCGAACAATGAGCAGTTCTTC
J gene: TRBJ2-3; D gene: TRBD1; V gene: TRBV27; clone size: .; CDR3 protein: CATGDRVPPRTDTQYF; CDR3 DNA: TGTGCCACCGGGGACAGGGTGCCACCCCGCACAGATACGCAGTATTTT
J gene: TRBJ1-3; D gene: .; V gene: TRBV5-4; clone size: few; CDR3 protein: CASSTDRLRNTIYF; CDR3 DNA: TGTGCCAGCAGCACCGACAGACTTCGAAACACCATATATTTT
J gene: TRBJ1-2; D gene: TRBD1; V gene: TRBV7-9; clone size: .; CDR3 protein: CASSPGTGSLYGYTF; CDR3 DNA: TGTGCCAGCAGCCCTGGGACAGGATCCCTCTATGGCTACACCTTC
J gene: TRBJ1-5; D gene: TRBD1; V gene: TRBV28; clone size: .; CDR3 protein: CASSIPTGLGNQPQHF; CDR3 DNA: TGTGCCAGCAGTATCCCGACAGGGTTAGGCAATCAGCCCCAGCATTTT
J gene: TRBJ1-2; D gene: TRBD1; V gene: TRBV27; clone size: .; CDR3 protein: CASSPLGQANYGYTF; CDR3 DNA: TGTGCCAGCAGTCCCCTTGGACAGGCAAACTATGGCTACACCTTC